This T cell receptor (beta chain) appears in the sequencing data of a study of blood T cell repertoires in COVID-19. The overall study: COVID-19 samples from acute and convalescent phases originated in the United States, Italy and Spain. T cells, B-cell-depleted T cells, or PBMCs provided the cDNA or gDNA that served as material.

Under the authors' procedure: Using reference gene primer amplification, nucleated cell counts were estimated. The assay was immunoSEQ multiplex PCR, and TCRdb's table has in-frame clones only and misses some. V and J calls and clone size are copied from that table; D and trimming were computed from the DNA. The sample has about 64,000 clones; roughly 93% are singletons. Germline-derived CDR1 and CDR2 are MNHEY and SVGAGI. The CDR3 spans 14 residues. V shed 6 bases, J shed 3 bases, and the junction held 2 bases outside the gene matches. The material sequenced was peripheral blood. The chain combines TRBV6-5 with TRBJ2-3, with 11 bases matching TRBD2. The receptor was isolated from a human donor in a cohort sampled during active COVID-19. This CDR3 reads CASRLAGGTDTQYF. Written as DNA, the CDR3 is TGTGCCAGCAGGCTAGCGGGAGGAACAGATACGCAGTATTTT.